This TCR beta chain is from a study of T cell responses to AZD1222 COVID-19 vaccine. Trimming took off 1 base at V and 6 bases at J, with 19 bases between the two ends. This CDR3 has 17 amino acids. Germline CDR1 reads SGHDN; CDR2 reads FVKESK. Produced via immunoSEQ multiplex PCR; TCRdb's table is partial and in-frame only. Of 90,000 to 120,000 clones listed, around 90% were seen once; the top ten hold about 20%. Material: peripheral blood, obtained on day 0 of AZD1222 vaccination. This TCR derives from an adult in good health. The gene calls are TRBV14 and TRBJ2-1, with D possibly being TRBD1 or TRBD2 (6 bases each). In DNA, the CDR3 is TGTGCCAGCAGCCAAGTCCCCGGGGGCGGACCACTCAATGAGCAGTTCTTC. Translated, it gives CASSQVPGGGPLNEQFF. Together with reference TRBV14 and TRBJ2-1, the CDR3 gives the full variable domain: EAGVTQFPSHSVIEKGQTVTLRCDPISGHDNLYWYRRVMGKEIKFLLHFVKESKQDESGMPNNRFLAERTGGTYSTLKVQPAELEDSGVYFCASSQVPGGGPLNEQFFGPGTRLTVL.